This record looks at one T cell receptor (beta chain) sequence and its context. Trimming cost V 2 bases and J 0 bases, with 18 bases left between them. Germline V lookup: CDR1 SGDLS, CDR2 YYNGEE. This CDR3 is built from 19 residues. This entry belongs to a study of blood T cell repertoires in COVID-19. Authors' methods: Counts of nucleated cells, estimated from reference gene primer amplification, were obtained. The assay was immunoSEQ multiplex PCR, and TCRdb's table has in-frame clones only and misses some. Clonal size and the V and J genes are those of that table, whereas D and trimming came from the DNA. The table has about 190,000 clones, approximately 90% seen once; the top ten hold just under 0.9%.

The sample consisted of peripheral blood. This TCR came from a woman aged 18-29 years who had recovered from COVID-19. This chain joins TRBV9 and TRBJ2-6, with D possibly TRBD2 on 7 matching bases. CDR3 sequence: CASSVPHGGPLSGANVLTF. For the CDR3, the DNA is TGTGCCAGCAGCGTCCCTCACGGGGGGCCGCTCTCTGGGGCCAACGTCCTGACTTTC.